Listed below are T cell receptor beta chains from one sample, sequenced in a study of OX40 agonist ivuxolimab in advanced cancers. Method: immunoSEQ multiplex PCR; TCRdb's copy keeps in-frame clones and lacks some. The sample carries around 100,000 clones, roughly 90% recorded once. Source: CD4+ or CD8+ T cells sorted from blood, taken in a trial of the OX40 agonist ivuxolimab. Every receptor here comes from an adult with an advanced solid tumor such as melanoma, head and neck, liver or kidney cancer. The CDR3 runs from the conserved cysteine through the conserved F or W. D genes are given only for firm matches. Size tells how often a clone was seen (once, few, many) or the class of an expanded clone, and some rows leave it out.

J gene: TRBJ1-6; V gene: TRBV19; D gene: TRBD1; clone size: -; CDR3 length: 19; CDR3 protein: CASTPRGTAGSSYNSPLHF; CDR3 DNA: TGTGCCAGTACCCCAAGGGGGACAGCGGGGAGCTCCTATAATTCACCCCTCCACTTT
J gene: TRBJ1-1; V gene: TRBV29-1; D gene: -; clone size: -; CDR3 length: 13; CDR3 protein: CSVAGRSYTEAFF; CDR3 DNA: TGCAGCGTCGCAGGGCGGTCGTACACTGAAGCTTTCTTT
J gene: TRBJ2-7; V gene: TRBV29-1; D gene: TRBD1; clone size: -; CDR3 length: 12; CDR3 protein: CSVQGQGPEQYF; CDR3 DNA: TGCAGCGTGCAGGGACAGGGTCCCGAGCAGTACTTC
J gene: TRBJ1-1; V gene: TRBV6-1; D gene: -; clone size: -; CDR3 length: 13; CDR3 protein: CASTLKMSSEAFF; CDR3 DNA: TGTGCCAGCACTCTGAAGATGAGCTCTGAAGCTTTCTTT
J gene: TRBJ1-1; V gene: TRBV6-1; D gene: -; clone size: -; CDR3 length: 15; CDR3 protein: CASKTSGTLNTEAFF; CDR3 DNA: TGTGCCAGCAAGACTTCCGGGACACTGAACACTGAAGCTTTCTTT
J gene: TRBJ1-2; V gene: TRBV6-1; D gene: -; clone size: -; CDR3 length: 13; CDR3 protein: CASLGRFNYGYTF; CDR3 DNA: TGTGCCAGCCTTGGACGGTTCAACTATGGCTACACCTTC
J gene: TRBJ2-7; V gene: TRBV19; D gene: TRBD2; clone size: -; CDR3 length: 16; CDR3 protein: CASSIGRLAGAYEQYF; CDR3 DNA: TGTGCCAGTAGTATAGGGAGGCTAGCGGGAGCCTACGAGCAGTACTTC
J gene: TRBJ2-5; V gene: TRBV7-7; D gene: TRBD2; clone size: -; CDR3 length: 15; CDR3 protein: CASSRELAGVETQYF; CDR3 DNA: TGTGCCAGCAGCAGGGAGCTAGCGGGAGTGGAGACCCAGTACTTC
J gene: TRBJ2-1; V gene: TRBV30; D gene: -; clone size: -; CDR3 length: 16; CDR3 protein: CAWSGGTGIGNNEQFF; CDR3 DNA: TGTGCCTGGAGTGGGGGAACAGGGATAGGTAACAATGAGCAGTTCTTC
J gene: TRBJ2-1; V gene: TRBV5-1; D gene: TRBD1; clone size: once; CDR3 length: 15; CDR3 protein: CASSLTPDRGNEQFF; CDR3 DNA: TGCGCCAGCAGCTTAACTCCGGACAGGGGGAATGAGCAGTTCTTC